These 20 T cell receptor beta chains originate from one sample sequenced in a study of human T cells and chemical hapten exposure. Described time point: pre-sensitization, week 0. Treatment given: therapeutic diphenylcyclopropenone sensitization with weekly scalp DPC. TCRdb processed the RACE reads anew with MiXCR; each CDR3 protein has one entry. The sample gives 150,000 to 200,000 distinct CDR3 sequences, roughly 30% of which show up once; less than 3% is in the top ten. The sequencing used whole blood, collected in connection with sensitization to the hapten diphenylcyclopropenone (DPC). These receptors all come from a woman under 40 with alopecia areata. Some clones in this sample may be carry-over from other donors' samples.

This sequence joins TRBV20-1 and TRBJ2-7; D not resolved. The CDR3 is 13 amino acids. Trimming shortened V by 3 bases and J by 2 bases, and 11 bases separated the two germline ends. Germline V gene lookup returns CDR1 DFQATT and CDR2 SNEGSKA (reference sequence). The chain's CDR3 is CSASAAPAYEQYF. The CDR3 DNA follows: TGCAGTGCTAGTGCGGCTCCCGCCTACGAGCAGTACTTC.

This clonotype was observed a few times. CDR3 nucleotides: TGCAGTGCTACCGGGACAGGGTACGAGCAGTACTTC. Its protein product is CSATGTGYEQYF. The V gene is TRBV20-1, the J gene TRBJ2-7; 9 nucleotides match TRBD1. The CDR3 totals 12 residues. CDR1 is DFQATT, CDR2 SNEGSKA, per germline (reference sequence). Unmatched junction bases numbered 2, after V lost 4 bases and J lost 4 bases.

In this sample, this clonotype turned up many times. This chain joins TRBV6-2 or TRBV6-3 and TRBJ1-1; tentatively, D is TRBD1 (6 bases). The germline CDR1 and CDR2 sequences are MNHEY and SVGEGT. V lost 6 bases, J lost 0 bases, and 8 bases lay in between. There are 13 residues in the CDR3. In DNA form, the CDR3 reads TGTGCCAGCAGCTGGGGGCTGAACACTGAAGCTTTCTTT. This translates into CASSWGLNTEAFF.

This clonotype occurred a few times. V is TRBV28 and J is TRBJ1-2; TRBD1 is a possible D gene (6 bases). The germline CDR1 and CDR2 sequences are MDHEN and SYDVKM. The germline V and J ends were trimmed by 7 bases and 6 bases, with 18 bases remaining between them. The CDR3 is 14 amino acids. CDR3 coding DNA: TGTGCCAGCATCACAACAGTGGGGGCGGATGGCTACACCTTC. Amino acid sequence: CASITTVGADGYTF.

This clonotype was counted between two and nine times. The chain recombines TRBV15 with TRBJ2-7; no clear D. Looked up from germline, CDR1 is LNHNV and CDR2 is YYDKDF (reference sequence). The CDR3 contains 12 residues. V gave up 0 bases and J gave up 10 bases, with 10 bases separating them. The DNA for the CDR3 is TGTGCCACCAGCAGAGATGCCCAGCGACAGTACTTC. Residues: CATSRDAQRQYF.

The gene calls are TRBV14 and TRBJ1-1; a possible D gene is TRBD1 (5 bases). The germline V gene has CDR1 SGHDN and CDR2 FVKESK. The ends were cut back, 3 bases at V and 1 base at J, with 9 bases in the middle. CDR3 length: 14 amino acids. CDR3 in DNA: TGTGCCAGCAGCCATTTTGGGACGAACACTGAAGCTTTCTTT. Its protein product is CASSHFGTNTEAFF.

This chain joins TRBV19 and TRBJ2-6; D perhaps matches TRBD1 (6 bases). Germline-derived CDR1 and CDR2 are LNHDA and SQIVND (reference sequence). Deletions cut 1 base from V and 2 bases from J, with 12 bases between. This CDR3 contains 17 residues. Here the CDR3 reads CASSIGQGLAGANVLTF. The CDR3 DNA sequence: TGTGCCAGTAGTATAGGGCAGGGGCTGGCTGGGGCCAACGTCCTGACTTTC. Drawing the rest from reference TRBV19 and TRBJ2-6, the complete variable domain is DGGITQSPKYLFRKEGQNVTLSCEQNLNHDAMYWYRQDPGQGLRLIYYSQIVNDFQKGDIAEGYSVSREKKESFPLTVTSAQKNPTAFYLCASSIGQGLAGANVLTFGAGSRLTVL.

This clonotype occurred a few times. The J gene is TRBJ2-1, the V gene TRBV5-4, with D possibly matching TRBD2 (6 bases). Germline values: CDR1 SGHNT, CDR2 YYREEE (reference sequence). V was shortened by 3 bases and J by 3 bases, with 16 bases between the two germline ends. CDR3 size: 16 residues. In DNA, the CDR3 is TGTGCCAGCAGCTCGCCCCGGCAGGGAGGCTACAATGAGCAGTTCTTC. Translating gives CASSSPRQGGYNEQFF.

The count of this clonotype is one. The chain joins TRBV28 to TRBJ2-1, with TRBD1 identical over 7 bases. CDR3 size: 15 residues. CDR1 MDHEN and CDR2 SYDVKM come from the germline V gene. Trimming at V came to 6 bases and at J to 1 base, leaving 6 bases not matched to a gene. The CDR3 nucleotides read TGTGCCAGCAGACAAAGGACAGGATCCTACAATGAGCAGTTCTTC. Translating it yields CASRQRTGSYNEQFF. Based on the CDR3 plus reference TRBV28 and TRBJ2-1, the full variable domain is DVKVTQSSRYLVKRTGEKVFLECVQDMDHENMFWYRQDPGLGLRLIYFSYDVKMKEKGDIPEGYSVSREKKERFSLILESASTNQTSMYLCASRQRTGSYNEQFFGPGTRLTVL.

This clonotype occurred many times. CDR3 protein: CASRAGDRRDEQYF. For the CDR3, the DNA is TGTGCCAGCAGAGCCGGGGACAGGAGGGACGAGCAGTACTTC. The V and J genes are TRBV28 and TRBJ2-7; TRBD1 matches 8 bases. The V gene end was trimmed by 6 bases and the J gene end by 5 bases; junction bases not matched to a gene: 9. Germline V gene lookup returns CDR1 MDHEN and CDR2 SYDVKM. The CDR3 has 14 residues.

The chain uses TRBV15 and TRBJ2-5; D is possibly TRBD2 (5 bases). The V end lost 0 bases, the J end lost 0 bases, and 14 bases lay between the germline ends. This CDR3 has 17 residues. In germline, CDR1 is LNHNV, CDR2 YYDKDF (reference sequence). The CDR3 sequence is CATSRDQMAGNQETQYF. Here the CDR3 DNA reads TGTGCCACCAGCAGAGATCAAATGGCGGGCAACCAAGAGACCCAGTACTTC.

The sample holds a few counts of this clonotype. The rearrangement uses TRBV28 and TRBJ2-7, with D uncertain. The germline gives CDR1 MDHEN, CDR2 SYDVKM. This CDR3 has 12 residues. Trimming left V 2 bases short and J 3 bases short, with 5 bases between. CDR3: CASSLQNYEQYF. The DNA for the CDR3 is TGTGCCAGCAGTTTACAGAACTACGAGCAGTACTTC. The full variable domain, completed using reference TRBV28 and TRBJ2-7, is DVKVTQSSRYLVKRTGEKVFLECVQDMDHENMFWYRQDPGLGLRLIYFSYDVKMKEKGDIPEGYSVSREKKERFSLILESASTNQTSMYLCASSLQNYEQYFGPGTRLTVT.

This clonotype was seen just once. Here the CDR3 DNA reads TGTGCCAGCAGTTCTGACAGGGCTCAAGAGACCCAGTACTTC. Its translation: CASSSDRAQETQYF. The V gene is TRBV7-2, the J gene TRBJ2-5; TRBD1 aligns across 7 bases. CDR3 length: 14 residues. Germline V gene data show CDR1 as SGHTA and CDR2 as FQGNSA. J was trimmed by 2 bases and V by 6 bases; bases with no gene match: 6.

This rearrangement joins TRBV28 to TRBJ2-6; a possible D gene is TRBD2 (5 bases). The ends were cut back, 3 bases at V and 0 bases at J, with 6 bases in the middle. The CDR3 sequence is 15 residues long. The germline gives CDR1 MDHEN, CDR2 SYDVKM. CDR3 in DNA: TGTGCCAGCAGTTTCGGACTCTCTGGGGCCAACGTCCTGACTTTC. It translates to CASSFGLSGANVLTF.

This clonotype has a handful of counts. The chain couples TRBV7-2 to TRBJ1-5; D unclear. Germline CDR1 and CDR2: SGHTA and FQGNSA. The CDR3 has 14 amino acids. The V end lost 3 bases, the J end lost 6 bases, and 12 bases lay between the germline ends. The CDR3 sequence: CASSFYQNLQPQHF. CDR3 in DNA: TGTGCCAGCAGCTTCTACCAAAACCTTCAGCCCCAGCATTTT.

The rearrangement uses TRBV28 and TRBJ2-7; 8 bases map to TRBD2. Losses at the gene ends were 6 bases for V and 5 bases for J; bases not matched to a gene: 12. The CDR3 totals 15 residues. Germline CDR1 MDHEN, CDR2 SYDVKM. In nucleotides, the CDR3 is TGTGCCAGCAGCCCGAGCGGGAGAGGGAGCAACGAGCAGTACTTC. It encodes CASSPSGRGSNEQYF.

There are a few counts of this clonotype. The J gene is TRBJ1-5, the V gene TRBV10-3; D is uncertain. The V and J ends lost 0 bases and 2 bases respectively, with 5 bases between them. Germline-derived CDR1 and CDR2 are ENHRY and SYGVKD. This CDR3 has 14 amino acids. In DNA form, the CDR3 reads TGTGCCATCAGTGAGTCAGGCGGCAATCAGCCCCAGCATTTT. It encodes CAISESGGNQPQHF.

The chain couples TRBV7-2 to TRBJ1-3, with D hard to call. The germline gives CDR1 SGHTA, CDR2 FQGNSA. This CDR3 region has 13 residues. The V gene lost 1 base and the J gene lost 3 bases, with 4 bases spanning the gap. The CDR3 bases are TGTGCCAGCAGCTTAGTTGTTGGAAACACCATATATTTT. Its protein is CASSLVVGNTIYF.

This sequence joins TRBV28 and TRBJ1-1, with D perhaps TRBD1 (5 bases). Germline CDR1 reads MDHEN; CDR2 reads SYDVKM. The CDR3 covers 14 residues. V was clipped by 6 bases and J by 4 bases, with 15 bases between them. The CDR3 loop is CASRNVGGVTEAFF. The CDR3 bases are TGTGCCAGCAGGAATGTCGGGGGAGTCACTGAAGCTTTCTTT. The full variable domain, its missing parts supplied by reference TRBV28 and TRBJ1-1, is DVKVTQSSRYLVKRTGEKVFLECVQDMDHENMFWYRQDPGLGLRLIYFSYDVKMKEKGDIPEGYSVSREKKERFSLILESASTNQTSMYLCASRNVGGVTEAFFGQGTRLTVV.

The genes are TRBV29-1 and TRBJ1-2, with 11 bases matching TRBD1. CDR3 size: 12 residues. Trimming removed 7 bases from V and 8 bases from J; junction bases left unmatched: 6. Germline V gene data show CDR1 as SQVTM and CDR2 as ANQGSEA. CDR3 region: CSAGQGAGGYTF. CDR3 nucleotides: TGCAGCGCCGGACAGGGGGCGGGGGGCTACACCTTC.